Below are 27 T cell receptor beta chains sequenced from a single sample in a study of cytotoxic CD8 clonotypes in ibrutinib-treated CLL. The assay was immunoSEQ multiplex PCR, and TCRdb's table has in-frame clones only and misses some. The repertoire holds around 200,000 clones, with roughly 77% as singletons. Specimen: PBMCs, collected after 12 months of ibrutinib treatment. The source of these receptors is a human donor with chronic lymphocytic leukemia.

V and J are TRBV5-8 and TRBJ1-1; a possible D gene is TRBD1 (6 bases). The CDR3 covers 13 residues. Germline-derived CDR1 and CDR2 are SGHTS and YDEGEE. The ends were cut back, 7 bases at V and 1 base at J, with 11 bases in the middle. CDR3 bases: TGTGCCAGCTGCGAGGACAGGAACACTGAAGCTTTCTTT. Protein sequence: CASCEDRNTEAFF.

CDR3 nucleotide sequence: TGTGCCAGCAGTCAACAGGGGACCTATAATTCACCCCTCCACTTT. It translates to CASSQQGTYNSPLHF. This chain connects TRBV6-6 to TRBJ1-6, with TRBD1 identical over 7 bases. The V gene's germline CDR1 is MNHNY and CDR2 SVGAGI (reference sequence). The CDR3 runs 15 residues. The trim removed 5 bases at V and 2 bases at J, leaving 3 bases unmatched.

The chain employs TRBV7-2 and TRBJ1-2; D is possibly TRBD1 (5 bases). The ends were cut back, 1 base at V and 4 bases at J, with 13 bases in the middle. Germline V gene data show CDR1 as SGHTA and CDR2 as FQGNSA. The CDR3 is made up of 15 amino acids. CDR3 in amino acids: CASSLVKGRIYGYTF. The CDR3 nucleotides are TGTGCCAGCAGCTTAGTCAAGGGGCGCATCTATGGCTACACCTTC.

V usage is TRBV18 and J usage is TRBJ2-3, with TRBD2 matching 9 bases. Germline-derived CDR1 and CDR2 are KGHSH and LQKENI. The length of the CDR3 is 15 residues. The junction had 5 bases not matched to a gene; V was cut back by 1 base and J by 6 bases. The CDR3 region is CASSPRREGPDTQYF. The CDR3 DNA follows: TGTGCCAGCTCACCACGGCGGGAGGGCCCTGATACGCAGTATTTT.

The genes are TRBV28 and TRBJ1-2; D is perhaps TRBD1 (5 bases). The CDR3 runs 15 residues. V was shortened by 2 bases and J by 4 bases, with 14 bases between the two germline ends. In germline, CDR1 is MDHEN, CDR2 SYDVKM. The CDR3 protein is CASSLIGARGYGYTF. CDR3 nucleotide sequence: TGTGCCAGCAGTTTAATAGGGGCCCGAGGCTATGGCTACACCTTC.

This sequence joins TRBV7-9 and TRBJ1-2, with TRBD1 identical over 9 bases. The CDR3 is 19 residues long. Germline V gene data show CDR1 as SEHNR and CDR2 as FQNEAQ (reference sequence). V lost 1 base to trimming and J lost 4 bases; unmatched junction nucleotides: 16. The DNA of the CDR3 is TGTGCCAGCAGCTTAGAGGGATCACCTACAGGGGGCGCGTTCTATGGCTACACCTTC. It translates to CASSLEGSPTGGAFYGYTF.

The V and J genes are TRBV5-1 and TRBJ2-1, with 10 bases aligning to TRBD2. Germline-derived CDR1 and CDR2 are SGHRS and YFSETQ. The trim removed 4 bases at V and 5 bases at J, leaving 6 bases unmatched. The CDR3 covers 15 residues. In nucleotides, the CDR3 is TGCGCCAGCAGCCCCCCCAGCGGGGGGGACAATGAGCAGTTCTTC. Translating it yields CASSPPSGGDNEQFF.

This clone appeared once. The chain recombines TRBV30 with TRBJ2-2, with a possible D match to TRBD1 (5 bases). The CDR3 covers 16 residues. Trimming left V 0 bases short and J 4 bases short, with 15 bases between. The germline gives CDR1 GTSNPN, CDR2 SVGIG (reference sequence). CDR3: CAWSVLGQGFTGELFF. The CDR3 DNA follows: TGTGCCTGGAGTGTACTTGGGCAGGGTTTCACCGGGGAGCTGTTTTTT.

This clone has only one observation. The chain carries TRBV6-5 and TRBJ2-3; 9 nucleotides agree with TRBD1. Looked up from germline, CDR1 is MNHEY and CDR2 is SVGAGI. CDR3 length: 14 amino acids. The J segment lost 3 bases and the V segment lost 7 bases, leaving 5 bases of the junction unmatched. The CDR3: CASTETGGTDTQYF. In DNA, the CDR3 is TGTGCCAGCACCGAGACAGGGGGTACAGATACGCAGTATTTT.

This sequence joins TRBV9 and TRBJ1-6; 10 nucleotides line up with TRBD1. CDR3 length equals 17 residues. Per germline, CDR1 SGDLS and CDR2 YYNGEE. Germline trimming cut 6 bases from V and 9 bases from J; bases unmatched to any gene: 15. The DNA for the CDR3 is TGTGCCAGCACGCCAGACGCGCGACAGGGGGCCCGTTCACCCCTCCACTTT. This sequence encodes CASTPDARQGARSPLHF.

In this sample, this clone turned up a few times. The rearrangement uses TRBV6-6 and TRBJ2-1, with no clear D. This CDR3 has 15 amino acids. The ends were cut back, 6 bases at V and 2 bases at J, with 14 bases in the middle. The germline V gene encodes CDR1 MNHNY and CDR2 SVGAGI (reference sequence). CDR3 DNA sequence: TGTGCCAGCAGGGAAGGTAGTCGGGCCTACAATGAGCAGTTCTTC. Residues: CASREGSRAYNEQFF.

The gene calls are TRBV30 and TRBJ1-3; perhaps TRBD1 as D (5 bases). Trimming removed 4 bases at V and 0 bases at J, with 25 bases between. The CDR3 consists of 19 residues. Per the germline V gene, CDR1 is GTSNPN and CDR2 is SVGIG (reference sequence). The CDR3 DNA follows: TGTGCCTGGACCTTTCCTATCCCGGGACGCACGCACTCTGGAAACACCATATATTTT. Amino acids: CAWTFPIPGRTHSGNTIYF.

CDR3 in amino acids: CASSATYRSGNTIYF. The CDR3 DNA is TGTGCCAGCAGCGCGACCTACCGATCTGGAAACACCATATATTTT. The chain is built from TRBV2 and TRBJ1-3, with D uncertain. Trimming stripped 6 bases from V and 1 base from J, with 13 bases between. Per the germline V gene, CDR1 is SNHLY and CDR2 is FYNNEI. The CDR3 extends over 15 amino acids.

This clone has only one observation. The genes are TRBV4-3 and TRBJ1-2, with unresolved D. V was pared by 4 bases and J by 5 bases, with 11 bases between. This CDR3 contains 13 residues. Per the germline V gene, CDR1 is LGHNA and CDR2 is YSLEER. Here the CDR3 reads CASSRDNGYGYTF. The CDR3 bases are TGCGCCAGCAGCCGCGATAACGGTTATGGCTACACCTTC.

The chain couples TRBV7-2 to TRBJ2-2, with 9 bases lining up with TRBD2. With V trimmed by 5 bases and J by 3 bases, 16 bases remained unmatched. The length of the CDR3 is 19 residues. Germline assignment: CDR1 SGHTA and CDR2 FQGNSA. The CDR3 is CASSPTGGRAASDTGELFF. In DNA, the CDR3 is TGTGCCAGCAGCCCCACCGGCGGGAGGGCCGCTTCCGACACCGGGGAGCTGTTTTTT.

The chain employs TRBV30 and TRBJ1-6, with 8 bases fitting TRBD1. The CDR3 is 12 amino acids. Germline V gives CDR1 GTSNPN, CDR2 SVGIG (reference sequence). V lost 5 bases, J lost 8 bases, and 2 bases stayed unmatched. CDR3 in DNA: TGTGCCTGGGGACAGGGTTATTCACCCCTCCACTTT. Encoded protein: CAWGQGYSPLHF.

The chain employs TRBV6-1 and TRBJ1-2; D uncertain. The CDR3 runs to 12 residues. The germline V and J ends were trimmed by 3 bases and 5 bases, with 7 bases remaining between them. From germline, CDR1 is MNHNS and CDR2 SASEGT. DNA for the CDR3: TGTGCCAGCAGTGATGGGAAATATGGCTACACCTTC. Amino acid sequence: CASSDGKYGYTF.

The chain couples TRBV9 to TRBJ1-2; perhaps TRBD1 as D (6 bases). Germline CDR1 and CDR2: SGDLS and YYNGEE. This CDR3 contains 14 residues. The V gene lost 4 bases and the J gene lost 8 bases, with 18 bases spanning the gap. The CDR3 DNA reads TGTGCCAGCAGCTCCTTTACAGGGTCTCTCGGCTACACCTTC. The encoded protein is CASSSFTGSLGYTF.

The genes are TRBV10-2 and TRBJ2-2; 12 bases line up with TRBD1. The CDR3 covers 15 residues. The V gene's germline CDR1 is WSHSY and CDR2 SAAADI. V lost 8 bases and J lost 7; bases outside the gene matches: 8. Written as DNA, the CDR3 is TGCGCCAGCTGGGGACAGGGGGCGCCGGGCGGGGAGCTGTTTTTT. It is translated as CASWGQGAPGGELFF.

The chain recombines TRBV11-3 with TRBJ2-7; D gene ambiguous. V was shortened by 4 bases and J by 2 bases, with 6 bases between the two germline ends. This CDR3 has 12 amino acids. Germline V gene data show CDR1 as SGHNT and CDR2 as YENEEA. This CDR3 is CASSSNTYEQYF. The CDR3 DNA is TGTGCCAGCAGCTCAAATACCTACGAGCAGTACTTC.

This clone appeared a few times. The V gene is TRBV4-3, the J gene TRBJ1-3, with 8 nucleotides matching TRBD1. CDR3 length: 17 amino acids. Germline V gene data show CDR1 as LGHNA and CDR2 as YSLEER. V trimming: 0 bases; J trimming: 2 bases; junction bases outside the gene matches: 6. DNA for the CDR3: TGCGCCAGCAGCCAAGATCCCCAGGGGGCCACTGGAAACACCATATATTTT. This sequence encodes CASSQDPQGATGNTIYF.

The rearrangement joins TRBV9 to TRBJ1-5, with D hard to call. CDR1 SGDLS and CDR2 YYNGEE come from the germline V gene. Trimming removed 0 bases at V and 10 bases at J, with 8 bases between. The CDR3 is 12 amino acids. CDR3 amino acids: CASSVGASPQHF. CDR3 coding DNA: TGTGCCAGCAGCGTAGGGGCGTCTCCCCAGCATTTT.

The chain couples TRBV19 to TRBJ2-1; 7 bases align to TRBD2. The length of the CDR3 is 16 residues. CDR1 is LNHDA, CDR2 SQIVND, per germline (reference sequence). The trim removed 3 bases at V and 10 bases at J, leaving 15 bases unmatched. The CDR3 sequence is CASSIGSSSGLREQFF. CDR3 in DNA: TGTGCCAGTAGTATCGGAAGCTCTAGCGGCCTCCGGGAGCAGTTCTTC.

This chain links TRBV9 with TRBJ1-3; D ambiguous. The CDR3 is 13 amino acids. V lost 3 bases and J lost 0, with 4 bases in between. From germline, CDR1 is SGDLS and CDR2 YYNGEE. This CDR3 is CASSGNSGNTIYF. CDR3 nucleotides: TGTGCCAGCAGCGGGAACTCTGGAAACACCATATATTTT.

This CDR3 is CASSLRGLAAYEQYF. DNA of the CDR3: TGTGCCAGCAGCTTGAGGGGACTAGCGGCCTACGAGCAGTACTTC. The chain recombines TRBV13 with TRBJ2-7; 11 nucleotides align to TRBD2. V shed 3 bases, J shed 2 bases, and the junction held 3 bases outside the gene matches. CDR1 is PRHDT, CDR2 FYEKMQ, per germline (reference sequence). The CDR3 spans 15 residues.

The CDR3 DNA reads TGCGCCAGCCGTAGGGTAGCGGGGGCGAACACCGGGGAGCTGTTTTTT. It is translated as CASRRVAGANTGELFF. V usage is TRBV5-1 and J usage is TRBJ2-2; 9 bases map to TRBD2. This CDR3 spans 16 amino acids. Per germline, CDR1 SGHRS and CDR2 YFSETQ. Losses at the gene ends were 7 bases for V and 0 bases for J; bases not matched to a gene: 7.

In its sample, this clone was seen a few times. The chain joins TRBV28 to TRBJ1-1; D is unresolved. The CDR3 runs 12 residues. Trimming took off 2 bases at V and 10 bases at J, with 11 bases between the two ends. Per the germline V gene, CDR1 is MDHEN and CDR2 is SYDVKM. CDR3 protein: CASSLKGLVAFF. CDR3 sequence (DNA): TGTGCCAGCAGTTTAAAAGGTCTCGTAGCTTTCTTT.